The rows below give T cell receptor beta chains drawn from one sample of a study of OX40 agonist ivuxolimab in advanced cancers. Assay: immunoSEQ multiplex PCR; the TCRdb copy retains only in-frame clones and omits some. The repertoire holds around 80,000 clones, with around 80% as singletons. The sequenced sample was CD4+ or CD8+ T cells sorted from blood, obtained in a trial of the OX40 agonist ivuxolimab. Receptors originate from an adult with an advanced solid tumor such as melanoma, head and neck, liver or kidney cancer. CDR3s include the opening cysteine and the closing phenylalanine or tryptophan. The order of the fields is CDR3 protein, CDR3 DNA, clone size, D gene, J gene, V gene. D genes are given only for firm matches. Rows may omit the clone size; those that give it use once, few, many or a size class.

CDR3: CASSFESHEQFF
DNA: TGCGCCAGCAGCTTCGAAAGCCATGAGCAGTTCTTC
size: NA
D: NA
J: TRBJ2-1
V: TRBV5-1

CDR3: CASSRGSATSGVYEQYF
DNA: TGTGCCAGTAGTAGGGGGAGTGCGACTAGCGGCGTCTACGAGCAGTACTTC
size: few
D: TRBD2
J: TRBJ2-7
V: TRBV19

CDR3: CASSPQARNTQYF
DNA: TGTGCCAGCAGTCCCCAGGCCAGAAATACGCAGTATTTT
size: NA
D: NA
J: TRBJ2-3
V: TRBV27

CDR3: CASSFLGNGYTF
DNA: TGTGCCAGCAGTTTTCTGGGTAATGGCTACACCTTC
size: few
D: NA
J: TRBJ1-2
V: TRBV28

CDR3: CASSLLPPGLVYNEQFF
DNA: TGTGCCAGCAGTTTATTGCCCCCGGGACTAGTTTACAATGAGCAGTTCTTC
size: NA
D: TRBD2
J: TRBJ2-1
V: TRBV27

CDR3: CASRGANRGTDTQYF
DNA: TGCGCCAGCAGGGGGGCGAACAGGGGCACAGATACGCAGTATTTT
size: NA
D: NA
J: TRBJ2-3
V: TRBV5-1

CDR3: CASSEQAVDNSPLHF
DNA: TGTGCCAGCAGTGAACAGGCGGTAGATAATTCACCCCTCCACTTT
size: few
D: NA
J: TRBJ1-6
V: TRBV2

CDR3: CASSVTSGGAKDTQYF
DNA: TGCGCCAGCAGCGTGACTAGCGGGGGGGCGAAAGATACGCAGTATTTT
size: NA
D: TRBD2
J: TRBJ2-3
V: TRBV5-1

CDR3: CASSRRQGGDEQFF
DNA: TGTGCCAGCAGCAGACGACAGGGAGGCGATGAGCAGTTCTTC
size: NA
D: NA
J: TRBJ2-1
V: TRBV7-6

CDR3: CASSNPRGRNSYEQYF
DNA: TGTGCCAGCAGCAACCCCCGCGGGAGGAACTCCTACGAGCAGTACTTC
size: NA
D: NA
J: TRBJ2-7
V: TRBV21-1

CDR3: CSLGGGDTDTQYF
DNA: TGCAGCCTGGGCGGGGGGGACACAGATACGCAGTATTTT
size: once
D: TRBD2
J: TRBJ2-3
V: TRBV29-1

CDR3: CASSPRTNPYEQYF
DNA: TGCGCCAGCAGCCCTCGGACTAACCCCTACGAGCAGTACTTC
size: NA
D: NA
J: TRBJ2-7
V: TRBV4-1

CDR3: CASSNEGTNEKLFF
DNA: TGTGCCAGTAGTAATGAAGGAACTAATGAAAAACTGTTTTTT
size: NA
D: NA
J: TRBJ1-4
V: TRBV19

CDR3: CASSLEGGEQYF
DNA: TGCGCCAGCAGCTTGGAAGGGGGCGAGCAGTACTTC
size: NA
D: NA
J: TRBJ2-7
V: TRBV5-1

CDR3: CASSLEGARPDTQYF
DNA: TGTGCCAGCAGCTTGGAGGGGGCCAGGCCAGATACGCAGTATTTT
size: NA
D: TRBD1
J: TRBJ2-3
V: TRBV5-6

CDR3: CASSQDPWTSGFQETQYF
DNA: TGTGCCAGCAGCCAAGACCCCTGGACTAGCGGCTTCCAAGAGACCCAGTACTTC
size: NA
D: TRBD2
J: TRBJ2-5
V: TRBV4-2

CDR3: CASRGQDSYNEQFF
DNA: TGTGCCAGCAGGGGACAGGACTCCTACAATGAGCAGTTCTTC
size: NA
D: TRBD1
J: TRBJ2-1
V: TRBV28

CDR3: CSERGGSYNEQFF
DNA: TGCAGCGAGAGGGGGGGCTCCTACAATGAGCAGTTCTTC
size: few
D: NA
J: TRBJ2-1
V: TRBV29-1

CDR3: CASRGTGYQPQHF
DNA: TGTGCCAGCAGGGGGACAGGGTATCAGCCCCAGCATTTT
size: NA
D: TRBD1
J: TRBJ1-5
V: TRBV2

CDR3: CASSPGQGGNEQFF
DNA: TGCGCCAGCAGTCCCGGACAGGGTGGCAATGAGCAGTTCTTC
size: NA
D: TRBD1
J: TRBJ2-1
V: TRBV5-1

CDR3: CASSLGDSGYTF
DNA: TGTGCCAGCAGCCTAGGGGACAGTGGCTACACCTTC
size: NA
D: TRBD1
J: TRBJ1-2
V: TRBV7-8

CDR3: CASSVHSGSGGVFF
DNA: TGTGCCAGCAGTGTACATTCCGGTAGCGGGGGGGTGTTTTTT
size: NA
D: TRBD2
J: TRBJ2-2
V: TRBV2

CDR3: CASSQDGAGNYGYTF
DNA: TGTGCCAGCAGCCAAGATGGGGCAGGGAACTATGGCTACACCTTC
size: NA
D: NA
J: TRBJ1-2
V: TRBV14

CDR3: CASSLEQGYEQYF
DNA: TGTGCCAGCAGCCTGGAGCAGGGGTACGAGCAGTACTTC
size: NA
D: NA
J: TRBJ2-7
V: TRBV7-3

CDR3: CASSEGQETQYF
DNA: TGTGCCAGCTCAGAGGGCCAAGAGACCCAGTACTTC
size: NA
D: NA
J: TRBJ2-5
V: TRBV18

CDR3: CASSSAGRAIQETQYF
DNA: TGTGCCAGCAGCTCCGCCGGGAGGGCGATCCAAGAGACCCAGTACTTC
size: NA
D: TRBD2
J: TRBJ2-5
V: TRBV5-4

CDR3: CASSELRQEAFF
DNA: TGTGCCAGCAGTGAATTGAGGCAAGAAGCTTTCTTT
size: NA
D: NA
J: TRBJ1-1
V: TRBV6-1

CDR3: CASSYSNQPQHF
DNA: TGTGCCAGCAGCTATAGCAATCAGCCCCAGCATTTT
size: NA
D: NA
J: TRBJ1-5
V: TRBV28

CDR3: CASSQPSRNFNTGELFF
DNA: TGTGCCAGCAGCCAGCCCTCAAGAAACTTCAACACCGGGGAGCTGTTTTTT
size: NA
D: NA
J: TRBJ2-2
V: TRBV16

CDR3: CASSQAFSPLGLAGGDEQFF
DNA: TGTGCCAGCAGCCAAGCCTTTTCCCCTTTAGGACTAGCGGGAGGGGATGAGCAGTTCTTC
size: NA
D: TRBD2
J: TRBJ2-1
V: TRBV4-2

CDR3: CASSYSTGGFSDTQYF
DNA: TGCGCCAGCAGCTACAGCACGGGGGGCTTTTCAGATACGCAGTATTTT
size: NA
D: NA
J: TRBJ2-3
V: TRBV4-3

CDR3: CASSWGPGTEAFF
DNA: TGTGCCAGCAGCTGGGGACCCGGGACAGAGGCTTTCTTT
size: NA
D: TRBD1
J: TRBJ1-1
V: TRBV11-2

CDR3: CASSRTGSYEQYF
DNA: TGTGCCAGCAGTCGGACAGGCTCCTACGAGCAGTACTTC
size: NA
D: TRBD1
J: TRBJ2-7
V: TRBV27

CDR3: CASSEPGGSSYEQYF
DNA: TGTGCCAGCAGTGAACCGGGGGGGAGCTCCTACGAGCAGTACTTC
size: NA
D: TRBD2
J: TRBJ2-7
V: TRBV2

CDR3: CASSVRLAGGSNEQFF
DNA: TGTGCCAGCAGCGTAAGACTAGCGGGGGGCTCTAATGAGCAGTTCTTC
size: NA
D: TRBD2
J: TRBJ2-1
V: TRBV4-2

CDR3: CATSSTRDSKANTGELFF
DNA: TGTGCCACCAGCTCCACTAGGGATAGCAAGGCGAACACCGGGGAGCTGTTTTTT
size: few
D: NA
J: TRBJ2-2
V: TRBV15

CDR3: CASSSQSAGSSNEQFF
DNA: TGTGCCAGCAGCTCGCAGTCCGCGGGGAGTTCCAATGAGCAGTTCTTC
size: NA
D: NA
J: TRBJ2-1
V: TRBV7-2

CDR3: CASREYRGRMAKNIQYF
DNA: TGTGCCAGCAGGGAATACAGGGGGCGGATGGCCAAAAACATTCAGTACTTC
size: once
D: TRBD1
J: TRBJ2-4
V: TRBV6-1

CDR3: CASSLIGQGVGEQYF
DNA: TGTGCCAGCAGCTTAATCGGACAGGGCGTAGGCGAGCAGTACTTC
size: NA
D: TRBD1
J: TRBJ2-7
V: TRBV7-8

CDR3: CASSPGLAGGSYEQYF
DNA: TGCGCCAGCAGCCCGGGACTAGCGGGGGGGAGTTACGAGCAGTACTTC
size: NA
D: TRBD2
J: TRBJ2-7
V: TRBV4-3

CDR3: CASRRTGVGANVLTF
DNA: TGTGCCAGCAGGCGGACGGGGGTTGGGGCCAACGTCCTGACTTTC
size: NA
D: NA
J: TRBJ2-6
V: TRBV5-8

CDR3: CASSPGRAQGSNYGYTF
DNA: TGCGCCAGCAGCCCGGGGAGGGCGCAGGGATCTAACTATGGCTACACCTTC
size: NA
D: NA
J: TRBJ1-2
V: TRBV5-1

CDR3: CASSAGGYGANEQFF
DNA: TGTGCCAGCAGCGCCGGTGGGTATGGGGCCAATGAGCAGTTCTTC
size: NA
D: NA
J: TRBJ2-1
V: TRBV7-2

CDR3: CASSPEQGNTIYF
DNA: TGTGCCAGCTCACCGGAACAGGGAAACACCATATATTTT
size: NA
D: NA
J: TRBJ1-3
V: TRBV18

CDR3: CASSDPPSGVGYTF
DNA: TGTGCCAGCAGCGATCCACCTTCAGGGGTCGGCTACACCTTC
size: NA
D: NA
J: TRBJ1-2
V: TRBV6-1

CDR3: CASSKDREIDEQYF
DNA: TGTGCCAGCTCAAAGGACAGGGAGATTGACGAGCAGTACTTC
size: NA
D: TRBD1
J: TRBJ2-7
V: TRBV18

CDR3: CASSDRDRGRETQYF
DNA: TGTGCCAGCAGTGACCGGGACAGGGGACGGGAGACCCAGTACTTC
size: NA
D: TRBD1
J: TRBJ2-5
V: TRBV6-1

CDR3: CASSPGGGTSARKQFF
DNA: TGTGCCAGCAGTCCCGGGGGGGGGACTAGCGCCAGAAAGCAGTTCTTC
size: NA
D: TRBD2
J: TRBJ2-1
V: TRBV27

CDR3: CASTQGDQETQYF
DNA: TGTGCCAGCACTCAGGGCGACCAAGAGACCCAGTACTTC
size: NA
D: NA
J: TRBJ2-5
V: TRBV5-5

CDR3: CASSLVASGGILITETQYF
DNA: TGTGCCAGCAGCTTGGTTGCTAGCGGGGGGATTCTTATTACGGAGACCCAGTACTTC
size: once
D: TRBD2
J: TRBJ2-5
V: TRBV5-4

CDR3: CASSPGRVELGEQYF
DNA: TGTGCCAGCTCACCAGGCAGGGTAGAACTCGGCGAGCAGTACTTC
size: NA
D: NA
J: TRBJ2-7
V: TRBV18

CDR3: CASSLGQTANYGYTF
DNA: TGCGCCAGCAGCTTGGGACAGACCGCTAACTATGGCTACACCTTC
size: NA
D: NA
J: TRBJ1-2
V: TRBV5-1

CDR3: CASSIQGSATEAFF
DNA: TGTGCCAGTAGTATCCAGGGATCGGCCACTGAAGCTTTCTTT
size: NA
D: NA
J: TRBJ1-1
V: TRBV19

CDR3: CASSPLALSDTQYF
DNA: TGTGCCAGCAGCCCTCTCGCGCTGTCAGATACGCAGTATTTT
size: NA
D: NA
J: TRBJ2-3
V: TRBV5-4

CDR3: CASRSGQGSYEQYF
DNA: TGTGCCAGCAGGTCGGGACAGGGCTCCTACGAGCAGTACTTC
size: NA
D: TRBD1
J: TRBJ2-7
V: TRBV7-8

CDR3: CASSGGTGGWYNEQFF
DNA: TGTGCCAGCAGTGGGGGGACAGGGGGTTGGTACAATGAGCAGTTCTTC
size: NA
D: TRBD1
J: TRBJ2-1
V: TRBV6-1

CDR3: CASSGLGGNTGELFF
DNA: TGTGCCAGCAGTGGGCTGGGAGGGAACACCGGGGAGCTGTTTTTT
size: NA
D: NA
J: TRBJ2-2
V: TRBV2